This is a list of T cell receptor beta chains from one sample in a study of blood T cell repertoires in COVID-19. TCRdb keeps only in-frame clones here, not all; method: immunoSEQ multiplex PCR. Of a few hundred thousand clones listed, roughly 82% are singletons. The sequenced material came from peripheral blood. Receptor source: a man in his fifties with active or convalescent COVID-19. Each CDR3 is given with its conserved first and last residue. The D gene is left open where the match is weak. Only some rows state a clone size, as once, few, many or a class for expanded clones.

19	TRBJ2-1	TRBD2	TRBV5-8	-	TGTGCCAGCAGCTTATGGTTAGTAGCGGGGGCTTACTCCTACAATGAGCAGTTCTTC	CASSLWLVAGAYSYNEQFF
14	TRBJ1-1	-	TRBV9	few	TGTGCCAGCAGCAATATAGGGAGAAACACTGAAGCTTTCTTT	CASSNIGRNTEAFF
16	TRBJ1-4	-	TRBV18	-	TGTGCCAGCTCGCCCAACCCGCCAGCGATGGGTGAAAAACTGTTTTTT	CASSPNPPAMGEKLFF
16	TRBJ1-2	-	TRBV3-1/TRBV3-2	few	TGTGCCAGCAGCCAAGACAGGGTATCGTTTGGCTATGGCTACACCTTC	CASSQDRVSFGYGYTF
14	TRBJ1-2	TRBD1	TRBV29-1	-	TGCAGCGTTGAAGGACAGGGGATAAAGTATGGCTACACCTTC	CSVEGQGIKYGYTF
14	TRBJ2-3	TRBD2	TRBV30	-	TGTGCCTACAAGACTAGCGGGGGCACAGATACGCAGTATTTT	CAYKTSGGTDTQYF
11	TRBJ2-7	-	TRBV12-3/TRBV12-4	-	TGTGCCAGCAGTCGAGCTTACGAGCAGTACTTC	CASSRAYEQYF
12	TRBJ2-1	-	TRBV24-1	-	TGTGCCACCAGTTTTGAGGGGACAGAGCAGTTCTTC	CATSFEGTEQFF
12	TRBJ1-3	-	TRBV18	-	TGTGCCAGCTCCCGGACGGGGGACACCATATATTTT	CASSRTGDTIYF
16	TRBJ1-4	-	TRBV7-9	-	TGTGCCAGCAGCTCCGGGACACGAGGGAAAAATGAAAAACTGTTTTTT	CASSSGTRGKNEKLFF
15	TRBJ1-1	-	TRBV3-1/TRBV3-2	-	TGTGCCAGCAAACAACAGCCGGGAGTGGACACTGAAGCTTTCTTT	CASKQQPGVDTEAFF
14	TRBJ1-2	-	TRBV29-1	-	TGCAGCGTTCCATCCGGTCTCTTTGCGGGGGGCTACACCTTC	CSVPSGLFAGGYTF
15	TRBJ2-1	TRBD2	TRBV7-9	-	TGTGCCAGCAGCTTAGTAGCGGGAGGGCCAGATGAGCAGTTCTTC	CASSLVAGGPDEQFF
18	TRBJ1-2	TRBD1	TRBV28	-	TGTGCCAGCAGCTACACCGGGACAGGGTTCCTCCACTACAATGGCTACACCTTC	CASSYTGTGFLHYNGYTF
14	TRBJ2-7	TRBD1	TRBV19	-	TGTGCCAGTAGTAAATGGGACAGGCTCTACGAGCAGTACTTC	CASSKWDRLYEQYF
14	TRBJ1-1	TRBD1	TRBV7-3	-	TGTGCCAGCAGCTTCCTGGGACAGGGGGATAAAGCTTTCTTT	CASSFLGQGDKAFF
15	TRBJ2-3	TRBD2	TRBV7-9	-	TGTGCCAGCAGCTCACCAGCGGGGATCACAGATACGCAGTATTTT	CASSSPAGITDTQYF
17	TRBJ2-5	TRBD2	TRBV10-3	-	TGTGCCATCAGTGGGGGACTAGCGGGGGGACCCCAAGAGACCCAGTACTTC	CAISGGLAGGPQETQYF
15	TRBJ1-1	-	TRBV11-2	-	TGTGCCAGCAGCTTAGGACAGATTATGAACACTGAAGCTTTCTTT	CASSLGQIMNTEAFF
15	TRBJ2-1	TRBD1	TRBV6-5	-	TGTGCCAGCAGTTACGCGACAGGGTTCAGCAATGAGCAGTTCTTC	CASSYATGFSNEQFF
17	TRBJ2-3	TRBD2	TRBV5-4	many	TGTGCCAGCAGCTTACCTATTGGAGCGGGGGAGACAGATACGCAGTATTTT	CASSLPIGAGETDTQYF
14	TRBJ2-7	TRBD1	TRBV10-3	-	TGTGCCATCAGTGGGACGGACAGGGCCTACGAGCAGTACTTC	CAISGTDRAYEQYF
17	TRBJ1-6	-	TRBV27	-	TGTGCCAGCAGGCTCACCTGGAGGGGCGAAGCCAATTCACCCCTCCACTTT	CASRLTWRGEANSPLHF
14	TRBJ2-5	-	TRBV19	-	TGTGCCAGTAGTATACAGGGGCTTTCGGAGACCCAGTACTTC	CASSIQGLSETQYF
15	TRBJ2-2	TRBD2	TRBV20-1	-	TGCAGTGCTAGTGGACGGGAGGTACGGACCGGGGAGCTGTTTTTT	CSASGREVRTGELFF
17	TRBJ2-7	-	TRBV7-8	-	TGTGCCAGCAGCTCGGAAGGCCCTGGCGGGCCAACCTACGAGCAGTACTTC	CASSSEGPGGPTYEQYF
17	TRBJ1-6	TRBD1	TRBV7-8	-	TGTGCCAGCAGCTCCCCAGGGGGCAGGGGGCTGAGTTCACCCCTCCACTTT	CASSSPGGRGLSSPLHF
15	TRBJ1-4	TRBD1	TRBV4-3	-	TGCGCCAGCAGCCAAGTTCCACAGGGGAATGAAAAACTGTTTTTT	CASSQVPQGNEKLFF
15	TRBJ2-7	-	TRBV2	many	TGTGCCAGCAACCAAAACAGGGAGTTAATCTACGAGCAGTACTTC	CASNQNRELIYEQYF
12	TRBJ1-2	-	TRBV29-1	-	TGCAGCGGGGGAGAGGGAGGGTATGGCTACACCTTC	CSGGEGGYGYTF
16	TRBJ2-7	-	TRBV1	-	TGCACCAGCAGCCAAGATTTGGGAGAAGACTCCTACGAGCAGTACTTC	CTSSQDLGEDSYEQYF
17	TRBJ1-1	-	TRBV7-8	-	TGTGCCAGCAGCCCCTCGGGGACACTTCAAATGAACACTGAAGCTTTCTTT	CASSPSGTLQMNTEAFF
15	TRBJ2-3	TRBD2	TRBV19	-	TGTGCCAGTAGAGCGGGACCCGGAGCGGGAGATACGCAGTATTTT	CASRAGPGAGDTQYF
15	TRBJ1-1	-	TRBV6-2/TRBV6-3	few	TGTGCCAGCAGTTTCCCGGACAGAAATGTCTACGAAGCTTTCTTT	CASSFPDRNVYEAFF
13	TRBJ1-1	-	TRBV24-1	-	TGTGCCCCTATAGGGGCTCTGAACACTGAAGCTTTCTTT	CAPIGALNTEAFF
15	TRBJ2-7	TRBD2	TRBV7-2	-	TGTGCCAGCAGCTTAAAGGGACTAGCGGGAGGAGGGCAGTACTTC	CASSLKGLAGGGQYF
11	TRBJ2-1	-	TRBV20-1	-	TGCAGTGCCTCGGGTTACAATGAGCAGTTCTTC	CSASGYNEQFF
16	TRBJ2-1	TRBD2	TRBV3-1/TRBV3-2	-	TGTGCCAGCAGCCAAGGAGGTAGCGGGGCTTACAATGAGCAGTTCTTC	CASSQGGSGAYNEQFF
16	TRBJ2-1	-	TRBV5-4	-	TGTGCCAGCAGCTTGGCCGTAGGACAGACAAACAATGAGCAGTTCTTC	CASSLAVGQTNNEQFF
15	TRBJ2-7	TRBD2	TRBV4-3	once	TGCGCCAGCAGCCTATGGGAGGGCCCCGAGTACGAGCAGTACTTC	CASSLWEGPEYEQYF
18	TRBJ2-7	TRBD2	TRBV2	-	TGTGCCAGCAGTCCTGGGACTAGCGGGTATGATTCACCCCTCGAGCAGTACTTC	CASSPGTSGYDSPLEQYF
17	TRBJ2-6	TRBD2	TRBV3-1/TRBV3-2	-	TGTGCCAGCAGCCAAGCTAGCGGGAGGACCGGGGCCAACGTCCTGACTTTC	CASSQASGRTGANVLTF
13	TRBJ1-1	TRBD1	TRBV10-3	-	TGTGCCATTGGACAGGGCCAAAACACTGAAGCTTTCTTT	CAIGQGQNTEAFF
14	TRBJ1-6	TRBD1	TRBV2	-	TGTGCCAGCAGCAGACAGGGGAGAAGTTCACCCCTCCACTTT	CASSRQGRSSPLHF